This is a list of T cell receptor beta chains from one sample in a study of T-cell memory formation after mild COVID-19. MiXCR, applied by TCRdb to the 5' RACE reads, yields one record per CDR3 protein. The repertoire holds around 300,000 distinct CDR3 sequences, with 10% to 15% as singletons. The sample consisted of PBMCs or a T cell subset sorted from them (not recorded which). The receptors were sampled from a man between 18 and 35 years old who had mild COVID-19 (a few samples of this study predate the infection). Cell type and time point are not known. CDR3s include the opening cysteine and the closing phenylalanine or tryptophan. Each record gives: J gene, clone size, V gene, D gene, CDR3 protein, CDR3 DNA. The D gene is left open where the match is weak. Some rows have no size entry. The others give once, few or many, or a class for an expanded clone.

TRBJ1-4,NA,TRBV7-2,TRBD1,CASSLDGGGQGVGKLFF,TGTGCCAGCAGCTTAGACGGTGGGGGACAGGGAGTCGGAAAACTGTTTTTT
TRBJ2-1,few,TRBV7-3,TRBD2,CASTDSLAGGRNEQFF,TGTGCCAGCACCGATTCCCTAGCGGGGGGTCGCAATGAGCAGTTCTTC
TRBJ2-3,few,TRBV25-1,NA,CASSEQGTDTQYF,TGTGCCAGCAGTGAACAGGGCACAGATACGCAGTATTTT
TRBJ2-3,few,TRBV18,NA,CASSPDQALQTEDTDTQYF,TGTGCCAGCTCCCCAGATCAGGCCCTTCAGACCGAAGACACAGATACGCAGTATTTT
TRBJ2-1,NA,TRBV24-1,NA,CATGQGLYEQFF,TGTGCCACCGGTCAGGGGTTGTATGAGCAGTTCTTC
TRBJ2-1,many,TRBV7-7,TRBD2,CASSLVDGSAGGYNEQFF,TGTGCCAGCAGCTTAGTTGACGGGTCAGCGGGGGGGTACAATGAGCAGTTCTTC
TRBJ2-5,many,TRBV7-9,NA,CASSLGLLNSGETQYF,TGTGCCAGCAGCTTAGGACTCCTCAACTCCGGCGAGACCCAGTACTTC
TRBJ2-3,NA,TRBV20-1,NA,CSARDLRGLTDTQYF,TGCAGTGCTAGAGATCTCCGGGGGCTCACAGATACGCAGTATTTT
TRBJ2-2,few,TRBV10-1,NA,CATSQSSTGELFF,TGCGCCACGAGTCAGTCTAGTACCGGGGAGCTGTTTTTT
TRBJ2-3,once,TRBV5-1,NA,CASSLAYPDTQYF,TGCGCCAGCAGCTTGGCCTATCCAGATACGCAGTATTTT
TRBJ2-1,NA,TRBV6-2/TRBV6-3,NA,CASSGYEQFF,TGTGCCAGCAGTGGGTACGAGCAGTTCTTC
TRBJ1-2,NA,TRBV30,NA,CAWKAGTGGYTF,TGTGCCTGGAAAGCTGGAACGGGTGGCTACACCTTC
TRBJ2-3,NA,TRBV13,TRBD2,CASSSGLAGVTQYF,TGTGCCAGCAGCTCTGGACTAGCGGGGGTCACGCAGTATTTT
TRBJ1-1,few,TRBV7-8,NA,CASSRIVRDGTEAFF,TGTGCCAGCAGCCGAATCGTCAGGGACGGGACTGAAGCTTTCTTT
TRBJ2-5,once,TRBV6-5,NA,CASSYEQGMVETQYF,TGTGCCAGCAGTTACGAACAGGGTATGGTGGAGACCCAGTACTTC
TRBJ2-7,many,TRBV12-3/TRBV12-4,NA,CASSSRAEGHEQYF,TGTGCCAGCAGTTCCCGGGCCGAGGGCCACGAGCAGTACTTC
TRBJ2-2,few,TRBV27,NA,CASSPPQGHSTGELFF,TGTGCCAGCAGTCCCCCCCAGGGACACAGCACCGGGGAGCTGTTTTTT
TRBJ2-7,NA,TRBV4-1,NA,CASSQAESGLSYEQYF,TGCGCCAGCAGCCAAGCCGAATCCGGGTTATCCTACGAGCAGTACTTC
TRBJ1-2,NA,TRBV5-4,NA,CASSLETSSYGYTF,TGTGCCAGCAGCCTGGAGACGAGCTCCTATGGCTACACCTTC
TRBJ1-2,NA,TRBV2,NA,CASSEPLPTNYGYTF,TGTGCCAGCAGTGAACCCCTTCCCACTAACTATGGCTACACCTTC
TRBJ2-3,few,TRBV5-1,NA,CASSDLTSTDTQYF,TGCGCCAGCAGCGACCTGACTAGCACAGATACGCAGTATTTT
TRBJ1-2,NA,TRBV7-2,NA,CASSLAPGADGYTF,TGTGCCAGCAGCTTAGCGCCGGGGGCAGATGGCTACACCTTC
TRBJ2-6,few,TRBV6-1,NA,CASSEASSGANVLTF,TGTGCCAGCAGTGAAGCTTCCTCTGGGGCCAACGTCCTGACTTTC
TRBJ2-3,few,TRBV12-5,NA,CASGTPLPRPDTQYF,TGTGCTAGTGGTACCCCCCTCCCAAGGCCAGATACGCAGTATTTT
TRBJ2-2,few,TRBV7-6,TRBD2,CASSRTSGGALGTGELFF,TGTGCCAGCAGCCGGACTAGCGGGGGGGCGCTGGGCACCGGGGAGCTGTTTTTT
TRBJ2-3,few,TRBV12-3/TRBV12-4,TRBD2,CASSSYGLAGMSDTQYF,TGTGCCAGCAGTTCGTACGGACTAGCGGGGATGTCAGATACGCAGTATTTT
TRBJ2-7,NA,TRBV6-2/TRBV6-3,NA,CASSYVRSYEQYF,TGTGCCAGCAGTTATGTCCGCTCCTACGAGCAGTACTTC
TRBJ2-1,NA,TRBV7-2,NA,CASSASVHEQFF,TGTGCCAGCAGCGCCTCGGTGCATGAGCAGTTCTTC
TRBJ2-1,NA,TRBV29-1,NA,CSVRDGAHNEQFF,TGCAGCGTTAGGGATGGGGCTCACAATGAGCAGTTCTTC